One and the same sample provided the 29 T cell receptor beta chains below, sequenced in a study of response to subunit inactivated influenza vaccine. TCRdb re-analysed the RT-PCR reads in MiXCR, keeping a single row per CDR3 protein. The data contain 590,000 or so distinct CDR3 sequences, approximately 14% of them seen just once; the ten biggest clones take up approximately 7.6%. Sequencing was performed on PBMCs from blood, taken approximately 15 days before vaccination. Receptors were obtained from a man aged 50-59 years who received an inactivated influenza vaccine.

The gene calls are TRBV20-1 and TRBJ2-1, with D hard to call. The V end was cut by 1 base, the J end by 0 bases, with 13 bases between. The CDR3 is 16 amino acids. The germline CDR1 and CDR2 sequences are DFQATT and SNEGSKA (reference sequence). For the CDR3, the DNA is TGCAGTGCTAGAGGAAAATCCTGGTACTCCTACAATGAGCAGTTCTTC. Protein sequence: CSARGKSWYSYNEQFF.

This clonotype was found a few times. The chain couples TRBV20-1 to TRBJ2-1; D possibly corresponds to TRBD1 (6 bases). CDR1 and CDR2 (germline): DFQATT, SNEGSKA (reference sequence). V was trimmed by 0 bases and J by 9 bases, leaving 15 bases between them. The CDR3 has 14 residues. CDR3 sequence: CSARDPARGVEQFF. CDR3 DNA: TGCAGTGCTAGAGATCCGGCCAGGGGTGTTGAGCAGTTCTTC.

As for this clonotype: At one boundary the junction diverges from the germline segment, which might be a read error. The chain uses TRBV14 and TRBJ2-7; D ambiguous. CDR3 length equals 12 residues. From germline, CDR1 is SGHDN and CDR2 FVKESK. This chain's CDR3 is CASSAQKGEQCF. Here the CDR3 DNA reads TGTGCCAGCAGCGCCCAAAAGGGCGAGCAGTGCTTC.

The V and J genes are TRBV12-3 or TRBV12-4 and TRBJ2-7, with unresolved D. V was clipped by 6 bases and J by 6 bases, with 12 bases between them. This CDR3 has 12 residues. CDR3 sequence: CASRTYYGEQYF. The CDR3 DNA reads TGTGCCAGCAGGACCTACTACGGCGAGCAGTACTTC.

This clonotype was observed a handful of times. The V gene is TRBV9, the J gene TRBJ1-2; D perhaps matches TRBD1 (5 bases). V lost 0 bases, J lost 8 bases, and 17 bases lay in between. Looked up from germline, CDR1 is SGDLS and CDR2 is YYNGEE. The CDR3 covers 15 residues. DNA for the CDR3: TGTGCCAGCAGCGTAGACGGGACCCCCATCTTGGGCTACACCTTC. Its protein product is CASSVDGTPILGYTF.

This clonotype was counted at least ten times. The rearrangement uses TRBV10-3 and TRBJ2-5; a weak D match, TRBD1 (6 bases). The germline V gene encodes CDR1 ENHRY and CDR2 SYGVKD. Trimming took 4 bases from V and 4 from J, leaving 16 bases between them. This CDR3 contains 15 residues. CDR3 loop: CAISASGDRGETQYF. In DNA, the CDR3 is TGTGCCATCAGTGCGTCAGGGGATCGCGGAGAGACCCAGTACTTC.

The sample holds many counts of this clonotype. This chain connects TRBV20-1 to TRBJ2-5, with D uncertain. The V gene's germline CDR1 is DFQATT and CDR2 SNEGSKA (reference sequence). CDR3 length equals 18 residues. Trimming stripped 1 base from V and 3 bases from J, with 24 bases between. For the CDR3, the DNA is TGCAGTGCTAGAGTTTCGGGTTTACAAGCGTCTTCTAAAGAGACCCAGTACTTC. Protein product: CSARVSGLQASSKETQYF.

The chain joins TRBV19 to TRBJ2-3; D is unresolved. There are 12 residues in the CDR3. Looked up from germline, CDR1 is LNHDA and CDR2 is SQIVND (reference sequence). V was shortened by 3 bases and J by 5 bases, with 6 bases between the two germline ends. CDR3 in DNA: TGTGCCAGTAGTATGGCCGGAGATACGCAGTATTTT. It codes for CASSMAGDTQYF.

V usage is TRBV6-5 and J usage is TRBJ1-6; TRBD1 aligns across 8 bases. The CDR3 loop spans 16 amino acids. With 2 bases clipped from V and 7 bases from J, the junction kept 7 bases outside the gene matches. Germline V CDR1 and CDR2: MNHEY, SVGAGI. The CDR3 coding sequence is TGTGCCAGCAGTTACCGGACAGGGAGTAGGAATTCACCCCTCCACTTT. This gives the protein CASSYRTGSRNSPLHF.

The CDR3 loop reads CASSPGYGTGKPGANVLTF. In DNA form, the CDR3 reads TGTGCCAGCTCACCGGGGTACGGGACAGGGAAACCTGGGGCCAACGTCCTGACTTTC. The chain employs TRBV18 and TRBJ2-6, with 9 bases matching TRBD1. Germline lookup yields CDR1 KGHSH and CDR2 LQKENI. The V and J ends lost 3 bases and 2 bases, in that order; junction bases with no gene match: 11. The CDR3 has 19 amino acids. Full variable domain (remainder filled in from reference TRBV18 and TRBJ2-6): NAGVMQNPRHLVRRRGQEARLRCSPMKGHSHVYWYRQLPEEGLKFMVYLQKENIIDESGMPKERFSAEFPKEGPSILRIQQVVRGDSAAYFCASSPGYGTGKPGANVLTFGAGSRLTVL.

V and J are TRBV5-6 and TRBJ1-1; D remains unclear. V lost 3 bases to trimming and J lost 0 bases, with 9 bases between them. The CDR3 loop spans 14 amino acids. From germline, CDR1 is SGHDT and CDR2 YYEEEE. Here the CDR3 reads CASSSPVLNTEAFF. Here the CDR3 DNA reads TGTGCCAGCAGCTCCCCGGTTTTGAACACTGAAGCTTTCTTT. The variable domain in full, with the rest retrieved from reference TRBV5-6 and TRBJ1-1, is DAGVTQSPTHLIKTRGQQVTLRCSPKSGHDTVSWYQQALGQGPQFIFQYYEEEERQRGNFPDRFSGHQFPNYSSELNVNALLLGDSALYLCASSSPVLNTEAFFGQGTRLTVV.

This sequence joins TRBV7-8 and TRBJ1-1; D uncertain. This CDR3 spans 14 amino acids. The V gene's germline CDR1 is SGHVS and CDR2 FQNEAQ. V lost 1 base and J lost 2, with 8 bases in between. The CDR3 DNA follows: TGTGCCAGCAGCTTAGTTGTGGGAAACACTGAAGCTTTCTTT. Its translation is CASSLVVGNTEAFF.

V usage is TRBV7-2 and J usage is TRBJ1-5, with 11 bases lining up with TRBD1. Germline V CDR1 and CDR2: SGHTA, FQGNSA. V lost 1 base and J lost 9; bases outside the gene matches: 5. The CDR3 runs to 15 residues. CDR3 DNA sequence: TGTGCCAGCAGCTTAGGGGGACAGGGGGAGGCGCCCCAGCATTTT. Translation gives CASSLGGQGEAPQHF.

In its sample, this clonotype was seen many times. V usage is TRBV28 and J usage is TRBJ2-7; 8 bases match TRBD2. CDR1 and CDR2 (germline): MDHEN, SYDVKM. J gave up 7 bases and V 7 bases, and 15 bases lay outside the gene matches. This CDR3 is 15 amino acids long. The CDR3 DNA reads TGTGCCAGCAATTACGGGGGGACTAGTTGGGGTGAGCAGTACTTC. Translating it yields CASNYGGTSWGEQYF.

The CDR3: CSARDPASSYNEQFF. For the CDR3, the DNA is TGCAGTGCTAGAGATCCCGCTAGCTCCTACAATGAGCAGTTCTTC. The chain combines TRBV20-1 with TRBJ2-1, with unresolved D. The CDR3 loop spans 15 amino acids. Trimming removed 0 bases from V and 0 bases from J, with 9 bases in between. Germline values: CDR1 DFQATT, CDR2 SNEGSKA (reference sequence).

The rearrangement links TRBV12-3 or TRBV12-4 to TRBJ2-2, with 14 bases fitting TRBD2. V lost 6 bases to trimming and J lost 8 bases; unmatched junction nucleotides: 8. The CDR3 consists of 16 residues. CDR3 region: CASSPPGLAGEGELFF. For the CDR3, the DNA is TGTGCCAGCAGCCCCCCGGGACTAGCGGGGGAGGGGGAGCTGTTTTTT.

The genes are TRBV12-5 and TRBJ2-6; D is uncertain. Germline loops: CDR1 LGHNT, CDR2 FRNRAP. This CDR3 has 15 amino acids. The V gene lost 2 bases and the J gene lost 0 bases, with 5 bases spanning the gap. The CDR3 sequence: CASGLPYSGANVLTF. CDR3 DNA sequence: TGTGCTAGTGGTTTGCCGTACTCTGGGGCCAACGTCCTGACTTTC.

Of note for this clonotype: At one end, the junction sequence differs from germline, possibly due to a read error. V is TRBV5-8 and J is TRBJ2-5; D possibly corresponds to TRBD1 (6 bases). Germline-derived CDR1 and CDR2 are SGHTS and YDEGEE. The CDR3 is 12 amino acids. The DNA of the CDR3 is TGTTCCAGCAGCCAGGGGCAAGAGACCCAGTACTTC. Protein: CSSSQGQETQYF.

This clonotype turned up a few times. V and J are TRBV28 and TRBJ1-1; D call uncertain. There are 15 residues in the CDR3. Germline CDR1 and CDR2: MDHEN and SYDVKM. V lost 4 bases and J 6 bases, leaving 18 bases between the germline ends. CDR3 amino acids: CASSSSQRRRAEAFF. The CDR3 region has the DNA TGTGCCAGCAGTTCCAGCCAGCGGAGGAGGGCTGAAGCTTTCTTT. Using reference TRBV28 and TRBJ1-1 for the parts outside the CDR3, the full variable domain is DVKVTQSSRYLVKRTGEKVFLECVQDMDHENMFWYRQDPGLGLRLIYFSYDVKMKEKGDIPEGYSVSREKKERFSLILESASTNQTSMYLCASSSSQRRRAEAFFGQGTRLTVV.

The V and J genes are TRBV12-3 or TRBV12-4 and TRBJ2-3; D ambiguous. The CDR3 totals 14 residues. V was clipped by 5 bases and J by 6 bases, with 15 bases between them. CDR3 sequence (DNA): TGTGCCAGCAGTCCTGGATTAATCGGGGATACGCAGTATTTT. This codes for CASSPGLIGDTQYF.

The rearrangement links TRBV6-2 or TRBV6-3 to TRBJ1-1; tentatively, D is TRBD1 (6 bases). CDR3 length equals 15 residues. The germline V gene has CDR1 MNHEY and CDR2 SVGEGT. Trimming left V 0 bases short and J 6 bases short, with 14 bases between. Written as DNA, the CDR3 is TGTGCCAGCAGTTACTCTTTGGGCAGGGGTGCTGAAGCTTTCTTT. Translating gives CASSYSLGRGAEAFF.

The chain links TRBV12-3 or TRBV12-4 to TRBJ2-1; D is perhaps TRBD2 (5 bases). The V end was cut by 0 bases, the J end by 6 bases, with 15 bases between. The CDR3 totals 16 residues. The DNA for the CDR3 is TGTGCCAGCAGTTTAGCGAGAGACGTGGGGAGCAATGAGCAGTTCTTC. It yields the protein CASSLARDVGSNEQFF.

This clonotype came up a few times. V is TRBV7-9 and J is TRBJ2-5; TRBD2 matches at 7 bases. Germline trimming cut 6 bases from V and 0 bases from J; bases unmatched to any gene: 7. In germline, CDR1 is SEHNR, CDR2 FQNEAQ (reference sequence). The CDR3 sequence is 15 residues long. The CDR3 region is CASSFSGPYQETQYF. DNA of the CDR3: TGTGCCAGCAGTTTTAGCGGGCCGTACCAAGAGACCCAGTACTTC.

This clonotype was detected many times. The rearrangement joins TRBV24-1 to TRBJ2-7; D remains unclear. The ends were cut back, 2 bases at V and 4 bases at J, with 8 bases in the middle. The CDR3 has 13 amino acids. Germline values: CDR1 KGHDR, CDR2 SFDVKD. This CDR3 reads CATSDSLDYEQYF. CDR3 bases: TGTGCCACCAGTGATTCCTTAGATTACGAGCAGTACTTC.

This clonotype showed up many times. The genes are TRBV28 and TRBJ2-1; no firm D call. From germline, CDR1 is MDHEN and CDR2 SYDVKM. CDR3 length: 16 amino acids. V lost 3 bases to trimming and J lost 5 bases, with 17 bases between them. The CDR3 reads CASSFGGGEFDNEQFF. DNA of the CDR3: TGTGCCAGCAGTTTTGGTGGCGGAGAATTCGACAATGAGCAGTTCTTC.

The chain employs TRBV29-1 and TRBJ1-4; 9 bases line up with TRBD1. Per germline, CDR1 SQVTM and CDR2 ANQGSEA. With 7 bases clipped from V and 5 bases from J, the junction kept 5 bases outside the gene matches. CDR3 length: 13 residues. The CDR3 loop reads CSAEDRGNEKLFF. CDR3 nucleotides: TGCAGCGCTGAGGACAGGGGAAATGAAAAACTGTTTTTT. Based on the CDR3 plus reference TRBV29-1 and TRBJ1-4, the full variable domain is SAVISQKPSRDICQRGTSLTIQCQVDSQVTMMFWYRQQPGQSLTLIATANQGSEATYESGFVIDKFPISRPNLTFSTLTVSNMSPEDSSIYLCSAEDRGNEKLFFGSGTQLSVL.

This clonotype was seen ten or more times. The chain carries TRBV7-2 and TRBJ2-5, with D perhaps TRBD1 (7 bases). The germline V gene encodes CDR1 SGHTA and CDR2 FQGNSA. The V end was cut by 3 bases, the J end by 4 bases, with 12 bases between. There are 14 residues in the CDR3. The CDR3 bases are TGTGCCAGCAGCTTGCGACAGGGAGGAGAGACCCAGTACTTC. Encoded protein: CASSLRQGGETQYF.

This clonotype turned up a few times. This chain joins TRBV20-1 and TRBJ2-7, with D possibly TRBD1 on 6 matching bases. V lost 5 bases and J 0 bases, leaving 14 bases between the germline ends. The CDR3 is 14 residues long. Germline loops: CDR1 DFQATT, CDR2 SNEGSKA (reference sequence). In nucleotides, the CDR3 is TGCAGTGCTGGTGACAGGATGAGCTCCTACGAGCAGTACTTC. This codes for CSAGDRMSSYEQYF.

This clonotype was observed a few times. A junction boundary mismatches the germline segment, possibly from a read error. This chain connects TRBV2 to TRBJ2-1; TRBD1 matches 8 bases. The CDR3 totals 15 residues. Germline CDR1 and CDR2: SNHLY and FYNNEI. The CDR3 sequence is CATSGQGAPGNEQFF. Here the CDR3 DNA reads TGTGCCACCAGTGGGCAGGGGGCGCCGGGCAATGAGCAGTTCTTC. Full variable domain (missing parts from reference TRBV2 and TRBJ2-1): EPEVTQTPSHQVTQMGQEVILRCVPISNHLYFYWYRQILGQKVEFLVSFYNNEISEKSEIFDDQFSVERPDGSNFTLKIRSTKLEDSAMYFCATSGQGAPGNEQFFGPGTRLTVL.